One T cell receptor beta chain is described in this entry. Its antigen is not known. The data originate from a study of T cell responses to AZD1222 COVID-19 vaccine. Findings and caveats of the study: Donors were chiefly white British, with a greater number of females, and clonal diversity was perhaps underestimated. Reportedly, nearly half of unique spike TCRs recognized epitopes outside B.1.351/B.1.1.7 mutations. Along spike, vaccine-associated CD4 TCRs were found throughout, with dominance at 160-218 and 743-854.

Whether given at about 4 or about 12 weeks, second doses were pooled. The CDR3 sequence is 13 residues long. V lost 7 bases to trimming and J lost 6 bases, with 15 bases between them. Clones were read by immunoSEQ multiplex PCR, and TCRdb kept only the in-frame ones, dropping some. This sample has some 190,000 clones, with about 90% found just once. This sequence joins TRBV12-3 or TRBV12-4 and TRBJ1-1; D gene uncertain. This sample comprised peripheral blood, obtained 28 days after the second AZD1222 dose. The TCR comes from an adult who received the AZD1222 COVID-19 vaccine. CDR3 amino acids: CASILAPGAEAFF. The DNA for the CDR3 is TGTGCCAGCATCCTGGCCCCGGGCGCTGAAGCTTTCTTT.